This entry lists 11 T cell receptor beta chains sequenced from one sample in a study of human T cells and chemical hapten exposure. Time point in this sample: pre-sensitization, week 0. The treatment denotes: therapeutic diphenylcyclopropenone sensitization with weekly scalp DPC. From the RACE reads, TCRdb called clonotypes with MiXCR, one entry per CDR3 protein. The sample consists of more than 250,000 distinct CDR3 sequences, approximately 8.6% of them appearing once. Source: whole blood, taken in connection with sensitization to the hapten diphenylcyclopropenone (DPC). The receptors originated from a woman aged 35 to 49 with alopecia areata. Some clones in this sample may be carry-over from other donors' samples.

A few counts support this clonotype. V usage is TRBV12-3 or TRBV12-4 and J usage is TRBJ2-1, with TRBD1 matching 7 bases. J gave up 9 bases and V 8 bases, and 4 bases lay outside the gene matches. The CDR3 runs to 11 residues. CDR3 residues: CASQGVSEQFF. CDR3 coding DNA: TGTGCCAGCCAGGGGGTCAGTGAGCAGTTCTTC.

Only a few counts were recorded for this clonotype. This chain connects TRBV12-3 or TRBV12-4 to TRBJ2-7; 7 positions match TRBD1. This CDR3 region has 14 residues. V gave up 3 bases and J gave up 5 bases; unmatched junction bases: 7. The CDR3 sequence: CASSFGQEVHEQYF. CDR3 in DNA: TGTGCCAGCAGTTTTGGACAGGAGGTCCACGAGCAGTACTTC.

This clonotype was seen many times. One end of the junction varies from germline; a read error may be responsible. The rearrangement joins TRBV29-1 to TRBJ2-1; unclear D gene. Looked up from germline, CDR1 is SQVTM and CDR2 is ANQGSEA. The CDR3 length is 12 residues. CDR3 sequence (DNA): TGCAGCGTTGATTACTCCCACAATGAGCAGTTCTTC. Translated, it gives CSVDYSHNEQFF.

At least ten counts were recorded for this clonotype. This sequence joins TRBV12-3 or TRBV12-4 and TRBJ2-1; D is perhaps TRBD2 (5 bases). Trimming shortened V by 6 bases and J by 3 bases, and 9 bases separated the two germline ends. The CDR3 has 13 amino acids. The CDR3 spells CASSFTSYNEQFF. Written as DNA, the CDR3 is TGTGCCAGCAGCTTCACTAGCTACAATGAGCAGTTCTTC.

This clonotype came up a few times. The rearrangement joins TRBV28 to TRBJ2-1; 11 nucleotides line up with TRBD2. With 3 bases clipped from V and 6 bases from J, the junction kept 16 bases outside the gene matches. Germline-derived CDR1 and CDR2 are MDHEN and SYDVKM. CDR3 length: 19 residues. CDR3 amino acids: CASSFAGTSGTLVGNEQFF. The CDR3 DNA reads TGTGCCAGCAGTTTTGCCGGGACTAGCGGTACATTGGTGGGCAATGAGCAGTTCTTC.

This clonotype was seen many times. The junction departs from the called germline gene at one end, perhaps through a read error. The CDR3 DNA reads TGCAGTGCTAGAGATCCCGACTGGCCTCCGGCTTTT. Translating it yields CSARDPDWPPAF. The V and J genes are TRBV20-1 and TRBJ1-3; unclear D gene. Germline values: CDR1 DFQATT, CDR2 SNEGSKA (reference sequence). CDR3 length: 12 residues.

This clonotype has more than one count but fewer than ten. This chain links TRBV5-1 with TRBJ1-3; unclear D gene. Germline assignment: CDR1 SGHRS and CDR2 YFSETQ. V lost 0 bases to trimming and J lost 4 bases, with 5 bases between them. CDR3 length: 13 amino acids. The CDR3 DNA follows: TGCGCCAGCAGCTTGGAGCGCGGAAACACCATATATTTT. This encodes CASSLERGNTIYF.

This clonotype was counted ten times or more. J is TRBJ1-6 and V is TRBV18; tentatively, D is TRBD1 (5 bases). The CDR3 has 15 amino acids. Germline CDR1 and CDR2: KGHSH and LQKENI. V dropped 1 base and J dropped 10 bases, with 14 bases sitting between them. The CDR3 spells CASSPLEGSGSPLHF. As DNA, the CDR3 is TGTGCCAGCTCACCACTTGAGGGGAGCGGGTCACCCCTCCACTTT. Looking up the rest from reference TRBV18 and TRBJ1-6 gives the full variable domain: NAGVMQNPRHLVRRRGQEARLRCSPMKGHSHVYWYRQLPEEGLKFMVYLQKENIIDESGMPKERFSAEFPKEGPSILRIQQVVRGDSAAYFCASSPLEGSGSPLHFGNGTRLTVT.

This clonotype has only a few counts. The chain carries TRBV20-1 and TRBJ1-5; 7 nucleotides align to TRBD1. Unmatched junction bases numbered 6, after V lost 1 base and J lost 0 bases. Germline-derived CDR1 and CDR2 are DFQATT and SNEGSKA (reference sequence). There are 16 residues in the CDR3. CDR3 in amino acids: CSARGYGTASNQPQHF. The DNA for the CDR3 is TGCAGTGCTAGAGGCTACGGGACAGCTAGCAATCAGCCCCAGCATTTT.

The V and J genes are TRBV13 and TRBJ2-3; D remains ambiguous. CDR1 and CDR2 (germline): PRHDT, FYEKMQ (reference sequence). The CDR3 is 13 residues long. V was trimmed by 0 bases and J by 4 bases, leaving 5 bases between them. The CDR3 sequence: CASSLGLADTQYF. The CDR3 nucleotides are TGTGCCAGCAGCTTAGGCCTAGCAGATACGCAGTATTTT.

The table lists this clonotype with a few counts. The chain is built from TRBV10-3 and TRBJ1-6; weak D call: TRBD1 (5 bases). Trimming pared 8 bases from V and 0 bases from J, leaving 11 bases between. Germline V gene data show CDR1 as ENHRY and CDR2 as SYGVKD. The CDR3 covers 15 residues. CDR3 residues: CAIGDFSSYNSPLHF. DNA for the CDR3: TGTGCCATCGGGGACTTTAGCTCCTATAATTCACCCCTCCACTTT.